This entry lists 6 T cell receptor beta chains sequenced from one sample in a study of blood T cell repertoires in COVID-19. Assay used: immunoSEQ multiplex PCR; TCRdb lists only in-frame clones, some missing. The sample carries fewer than 300,000 clones, approximately 85% recorded once. The sequenced sample consisted of peripheral blood. These TCRs come from a human donor in a cohort sampled during active COVID-19.

This clone was observed a few times. This chain joins TRBV28 and TRBJ2-7; 10 nucleotides agree with TRBD2. CDR3 length equals 17 residues. Germline CDR1 MDHEN, CDR2 SYDVKM. Trimming took 2 bases from V and 4 from J; bases not matched to a gene: 11. The CDR3 DNA is TGTGCCAGCAGTTTAGTGTTATTCAGCGGGAGGGAATACGAGCAGTACTTC. The encoded protein is CASSLVLFSGREYEQYF.

V gene TRBV7-8 combines with J gene TRBJ1-1; 7 positions agree with TRBD1. CDR3 length: 13 amino acids. V lost 3 bases and J lost 7; bases outside the gene matches: 5. Germline CDR1 reads SGHVS; CDR2 reads FQNEAQ. CDR3 region: CASSLGQRNEAFF. Here the CDR3 DNA reads TGTGCCAGCAGCTTGGGACAGAGAAATGAAGCTTTCTTT.

This chain connects TRBV5-1 to TRBJ2-7, with 10 positions matching TRBD1. V lost 4 bases to trimming and J lost 5 bases; unmatched junction nucleotides: 9. The germline V gene has CDR1 SGHRS and CDR2 YFSETQ. This CDR3 contains 15 residues. The CDR3 region is CASSLPGQGSHEQYF. The CDR3, as DNA: TGCGCCAGCAGCCTGCCGGGACAGGGGTCCCACGAGCAGTACTTC.

The J gene is TRBJ2-7, the V gene TRBV18, with 8 bases aligning to TRBD2. Germline CDR1 is KGHSH and CDR2 is LQKENI. This CDR3 is 15 amino acids long. Losses at the gene ends were 3 bases for V and 3 bases for J; bases not matched to a gene: 7. The DNA for the CDR3 is TGTGCCAGCTCACCCACGGCTAGCGGGTTCTACGAGCAGTACTTC. It yields the protein CASSPTASGFYEQYF. The full variable domain, completed using reference TRBV18 and TRBJ2-7, is NAGVMQNPRHLVRRRGQEARLRCSPMKGHSHVYWYRQLPEEGLKFMVYLQKENIIDESGMPKERFSAEFPKEGPSILRIQQVVRGDSAAYFCASSPTASGFYEQYFGPGTRLTVT.

The V gene is TRBV7-2, the J gene TRBJ1-6; maybe TRBD1 (6 bases). The CDR3 totals 13 residues. Trimming removed 8 bases from V and 9 bases from J, with 14 bases in between. CDR1 SGHTA and CDR2 FQGNSA come from the germline V gene. The CDR3 loop reads CASCETGISPLHF. For the CDR3, the DNA is TGTGCCAGCTGTGAGACAGGAATTTCACCCCTCCACTTT.

This clone was observed once. V usage is TRBV18 and J usage is TRBJ1-5, with 7 nucleotides matching TRBD1. Losses at the gene ends were 5 bases for V and 7 bases for J; bases not matched to a gene: 17. CDR1 KGHSH and CDR2 LQKENI come from the germline V gene. The CDR3 contains 17 residues. CDR3 loop: CASSTTRQGDLGQPQHF. The DNA of the CDR3 is TGTGCCAGCTCAACCACTCGACAGGGTGATTTGGGCCAGCCCCAGCATTTT.